This T cell receptor beta chain was retrieved from a study of shared clonotypes between healthy human individuals (dated by TCRdb to 2020 to 2022). Study-wide context: The cohort included three men and a couple of women between 18 and 49 years of age. For each donor, three plates each were used for CD4 naive and CD4 memory, two plates were used for CD8 naive, and one plate was used for CD8 memory. To estimate repertoire size and how much clonotype sharing occurs between individuals, the study deeply sequenced the blood TCR repertoires of a handful of healthy adults. Different laboratories and diverse techniques were used to prepare libraries and sequence TCR repertoires, to increase sequencing depth and limit assay-specific biases. Leukapheresis yielded between about 0.85 and 9.5 billion PBMCs per donor.

Donors were healthy HIV-negative adults with no recently reported acute infections or vaccinations. Only Caucasian adults living in Nashville, Tennessee, USA were represented among the donors. CD4+ T cells were enriched by magnetic negative selection, after which naive cells were positively selected on CD45RA and the negative fraction was taken as the memory subset. Blood was obtained by leukapheresis, after which PBMCs were separated by Ficoll-Histopaque density gradient centrifugation and cryopreserved in liquid nitrogen vapor phase. Purity and quantity of every magnetically sorted T cell population were checked by analytical flow cytometry. Genomic DNA was isolated from every sorted fraction and measured by UV absorbance on a Nanodrop 2000c. Using the deep immunoSEQ assay, multiplex PCR amplified TCR CDR3 regions from genomic DNA. Extracted genomic DNA from each cell subset was distributed evenly across all wells of several immunoSEQ 96-well plates, and each plate was treated as a replicate. For sorted subsets, approximately 210 ng of genomic DNA, equivalent to 25,000 to 35,000 T cell genomes, went into each replicate PCR. The purified libraries were quantified using a Qubit 3.0 fluorometer, sized with a Bioanalyzer 2100, and then quantified again using the KAPA Library Quantification kit. Every immunoSEQ 96-well plate was sequenced on a separate single-read 150-cycle Illumina NextSeq 550 flow cell. The study's own analysis went as follows. The immunoSEQ output contained only junctional sequences without quality scores, so filtering could not match that applied to full-length reads. To assign V/J genes and CDR3, sequences were annotated using PyIR, a Python wrapper for IgBLAST v1.9, with IMGT germline references. Any read was removed if the V/J assignment was weak (E-value above 1e-6), the CDR3 was missing, or the read contained stop codons, out-of-frame junctions, or ambiguous translated residues. V3J clonotypes were defined as sequences sharing an identical inferred V gene, J gene, and CDR3 amino acid sequence. The percentage overlap between two repertoires was calculated by dividing the number of shared unique clonotypes by the size of the smaller repertoire. RTK rarefaction, the Chao1 estimator, and Recon v2.1 estimates of unobserved clonotypes were used to assess repertoire richness. OLGA was used to compute generation probabilities for all TCRbeta clonotypes that the gDNA method yielded from a handful of donors. TCRdb provides this immuneACCESS table in a form limited to in-frame rearrangements. Some clones are lacking; in checked studies, under half of them reflect an unresolved V gene, and why the rest are absent is not known. V, J and clone size are taken as reported in that table, and D and trimming were inferred from the DNA itself. The sample contains some 2.4 million clones, under 95% of them found a single time. The ten most abundant clones make up approximately 0.37% of the sample.

With respect to this clone: This clone's antigen is unknown. Base qualities are not provided; no much larger clone lies one nucleotide away.

Study-level results and caveats: Pairwise subsampling indicated that sequencing depth was expected to affect the degree of clonotype sharing among donors. When several donors were compared, the shared fraction of clonotypes was around 5% for naive CD4, more than 3% for naive CD8, 2% to 2.5% for memory CD4, and roughly 0.4% for memory CD8. Sampling was limited to blood, and TCR repertoires in tissue likely differ from TCR repertoires in blood. Incomplete sequencing was indicated by rarefaction of sorted-subset datasets, despite the large sequencing depth. Because the study included only a small number of donors, the genetic and exposure-history diversity represented was limited. Compared with non-shared clonotypes, clonotypes shared by all four sorted-subset donors had higher generation probabilities. Naive subsets generally had larger estimated clonotype richness than memory subsets.

From the germline V gene, CDR1 is SQVTM and CDR2 is ANQGSEA. The CDR3 spans 11 residues, from the cysteine through the phenylalanine. The kept DNA is CDR3 alone, 33 bases in frame from the first base. Cut back by 3 bases and 11 bases, the V and J ends lie 13 bases apart. The origin of this receptor is a man aged 18 to 30 in good health. Some clones in this sample may be carry-over from other donors' samples. The sample comprised naive CD4+ T cells from PBMCs. The cell subset or site label, as the study defines it: CD45RA+ positively selected. The chain employs TRBV29-1 and TRBJ2-5, with the D gene too uncertain to name. The CDR3 region reads CSVERPEWQYF. DNA sequence: TGCAGCGTTGAGCGTCCGGAATGGCAGTACTTC.